This TCR beta chain comes out of a study of regulatory T cells in long-lasting Graves disease (dated by TCRdb to about 2021). About the study as a whole: Newly diagnosed Graves' disease patients had taken antithyroid drugs for less than 3 months. This study used TCR sequencing and RNA sequencing of peripheral blood to compare persistent Graves' disease patients against newly diagnosed Graves' disease patients. The study took place in China and was registered as a clinical trial. TCR sequencing covered 13 persistent and around 20 newly diagnosed Graves' disease patients, about 35 samples in total.

The protocol used for the library was multiplex PCR. TCRdb lists the instrument as Illumina HiSeq 4000. To build TCR beta libraries, CDR3 regions were amplified by Arm-PCR using iRepertoire HTBI primers. Before sequencing, the PCR products underwent gel purification. Regarding the original processing steps: Gene usage analysis of CDR3 amino acid clonotypes used the approximately 62 TRBV and 11 to 15 TRBJ segments found across samples. COPE and FqMerger were used to merge filtered high-quality paired reads into contigs. BLAST was used to align contigs to IMGT TRBV, TRBD and TRBJ reference genes, and CDR3 was defined according to IMGT. Highly expanded clones were defined as clonotypes with a frequency above 0.1%. Shannon entropy served as the measure of repertoire diversity, while the Gini coefficient captured V-J evenness. A clonotype found in more than one individual was treated as public. Clones were called with MiXCR by TCRdb after fastp trimmed the public reads at Q25, and only in-frame beta chains were retained. Every entry covers one CDR3 protein and lists the most common genes and DNA from its rows. The V and J calls here are based on TCRdb, not the publication. This sample lists a few hundred thousand distinct CDR3 sequences; about 12% were detected once. The ten largest clones add up to around 18% of the sample.

Comments on this clonotype: Its antigen is currently not known. It has no much larger one-base neighbor in the sample; base qualities were not kept.

Study-level results and caveats: Sequencing and analysis were restricted to the TCR beta chain. The authors noted that the small sample size was a limitation that may lower accuracy. Only peripheral blood was studied, because thyroid tissue, the primary lesion, was inaccessible. Persistent Graves' disease patients showed lower TCR Shannon entropy and fewer highly expanded clones than newly diagnosed patients, suggesting clonal expansion. More public clonotypes were shared among persistent patients (2,741) than among newly diagnosed patients (roughly 960).

The time point label, as the study defines it: newly diagnosed GD, antithyroid drugs for less than 3 months. For both TCR sequencing and RNA sequencing, RNA was extracted from PBMCs in TRIzol. Graves' disease was diagnosed according to American Thyroid Association guidelines. Recruitment of patients was carried out at an endocrinology department in Xi'an, China. Each patient gave about 10 milliliters of peripheral blood, collected in an EDTA anticoagulant tube. Ficoll Paque Plus density gradient separation was used to isolate PBMCs, and no additional T cell sorting was done. RNA quality was checked with an Agilent 2100 Bioanalyzer and agarose gel, and concentration with a NanoDrop 2000. The same sample was also used in a study of T cells in Graves' hyperthyroidism and ophthalmopathy. The second paper states: A patient counted as having stable Graves' hyperthyroidism if no progression to ophthalmopathy occurred over 18 months of follow-up. The hyperthyroidism patients were between 18 and 65 years old and newly diagnosed, with a disease duration of less than 2 months. Patients with uncontrolled infections, other autoimmune diseases, pregnancy or lactation were excluded. Diagnoses were established on the basis of clinical symptoms, serum thyroxine and TRAb, thyroid ultrasound, and orbital computed tomography. The first round of RT-PCR for the TCR CDR3 was performed with the HTBI primer set and the Qiagen OneStep RT-PCR kit. Blood samples also contained most of the expanded thyroid clonotypes (frequency above 0.001), which suggests that blood repertoires may reflect thyroid immune responses. In cross-validation, a model built on a 13 V-J signature told ophthalmopathy apart from stable hyperthyroidism with approximately 90% sensitivity and approximately 81% specificity, and in testing the same model reached 80%/75%. In validation, the model predicted progression to ophthalmopathy with approximately 71% sensitivity and around 72% specificity, a median of approximately 6.7 months before onset. To identify distinguishing TCR V-J signatures, a discovery cohort of some 99 patients was used, comprising fewer than 45 with Graves' ophthalmopathy and some 60 with stable Graves' hyperthyroidism. Prospective prediction of ophthalmopathy was tested in an independent validation cohort of 18 to 20 hyperthyroidism patients and 15 to 17 patients who later progressed to ophthalmopathy. The roughly 99 discovery patients were divided at random into training and test sets in a 7:3 ratio. In addition, the study compared T-cell repertoires in thyroid tissue and in blood from roughly 6 Graves' hyperthyroidism patients. After blood sampling, hyperthyroidism patients were treated with methimazole at a starting dose of 30 mg daily, and ophthalmopathy patients were treated with high-dose intravenous methylprednisolone. Libraries were constructed in a second round of multiplex PCR, after which size selection and purification were performed. The libraries were sequenced on an Illumina HiSeq2000 using paired-end 100 bp reads. Raw data were processed with SOAPnuke, discarding reads with adapters, uncalled bases, mean Phred below 15, or no exact constant-primer or identifier match. High-quality paired reads were merged with COPE v1.2.5, and unique nucleotide sequences were defined as clonotypes. MiTCR v1.1 was used to align clonotypes to the IMGT TRBV, TRBD and TRBJ reference segments. The analysis was restricted to V-J combinations with a frequency above 0.0001, which together covered roughly 99% of the repertoires. The TCS score was defined as F50 (clonal expansion) divided by E x V (chaos), with BLOSUM62-based TCRdist calculated between CDR3 peptides within each V-J. Welch's t-statistics and random forest reduced around 550 V-J features to roughly 13, which were used in a naive Bayes classifier (R e1071). Sample size was not statistically predetermined, and investigators were not blinded to group allocation. The paper describes TCR Vbeta CDR3 sequencing of some 130 peripheral blood samples, made up of 43 ophthalmopathy patients, around 73 hyperthyroidism patients and 17 progressor patients.

The clonotype originates from a woman aged 18-29 years with Graves disease. Donor details come from another sample of the same person, matched by shared clones. The source material was peripheral blood mononuclear cells (PBMCs), sampled at new diagnosis, from a patient treated with antithyroid drugs.

The DNA reads as follows: TGTGCCAGCAGCCGCATAGGGCCATTAGGGGCCGAAAAACTGTTTTTT. This yields the protein CASSRIGPLGAEKLFF. The chain was built from TRBV27 and TRBJ1-4, and possibly TRBD1, on 5 matching bases. CDR1 MNHEY and CDR2 SMNVEV were looked up in the germline V gene (reference sequence). The CDR3 spans 16 residues, from the cysteine through the phenylalanine. Solely the CDR3 DNA is kept, with 48 bases framed from the first base. Deletion took 6 bases off V and 8 bases off J, with a span of 22 bases between the germline ends.